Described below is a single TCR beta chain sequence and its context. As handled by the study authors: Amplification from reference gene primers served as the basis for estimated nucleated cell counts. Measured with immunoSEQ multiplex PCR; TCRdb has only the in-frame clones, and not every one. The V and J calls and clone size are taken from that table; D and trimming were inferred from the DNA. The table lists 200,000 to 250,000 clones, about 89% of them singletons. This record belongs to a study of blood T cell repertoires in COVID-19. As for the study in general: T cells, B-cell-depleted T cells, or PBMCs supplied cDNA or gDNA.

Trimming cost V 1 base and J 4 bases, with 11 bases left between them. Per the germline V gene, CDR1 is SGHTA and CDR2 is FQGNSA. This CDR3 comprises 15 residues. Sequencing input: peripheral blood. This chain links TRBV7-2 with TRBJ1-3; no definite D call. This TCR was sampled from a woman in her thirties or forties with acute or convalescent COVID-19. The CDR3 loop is CASSLVTSSGNTIYF. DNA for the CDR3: TGTGCCAGCAGCTTAGTGACTTCATCAGGAAACACCATATATTTT.